The present T cell receptor (beta chain) was sequenced within a study of a mutant IDH1 vaccine in newly diagnosed glioma. TCRdb's copy holds only in-frame clones and misses some; the assay was immunoSEQ multiplex PCR. The sample comprises tens of thousands of clones, roughly 83% of which are singletons, and 12% rests with the top ten. The time point: week 35, safety follow-up. Doses consisted of 300 ug of mutant IDH1 20-mer peptide each, paired with topical imiquimod. Trimming pared 0 bases from V and 15 bases from J, leaving 16 bases between. The CDR3 has 12 residues. The germline V gene has CDR1 GTSNPN and CDR2 SVGIG (reference sequence). A note on this clone: Its antigen is as yet unknown.

This TCR was sampled from a man younger than 30 with glioma. Source: PBMCs, taken from a glioma patient whose treatment included an IDH1 peptide vaccine. J is TRBJ2-3 and V is TRBV30, with D perhaps matching TRBD2 (6 bases). CDR3 loop: CAWSVSGRSVYF. CDR3 DNA: TGTGCCTGGAGTGTAAGTGGGAGGAGCGTTTATTTT.